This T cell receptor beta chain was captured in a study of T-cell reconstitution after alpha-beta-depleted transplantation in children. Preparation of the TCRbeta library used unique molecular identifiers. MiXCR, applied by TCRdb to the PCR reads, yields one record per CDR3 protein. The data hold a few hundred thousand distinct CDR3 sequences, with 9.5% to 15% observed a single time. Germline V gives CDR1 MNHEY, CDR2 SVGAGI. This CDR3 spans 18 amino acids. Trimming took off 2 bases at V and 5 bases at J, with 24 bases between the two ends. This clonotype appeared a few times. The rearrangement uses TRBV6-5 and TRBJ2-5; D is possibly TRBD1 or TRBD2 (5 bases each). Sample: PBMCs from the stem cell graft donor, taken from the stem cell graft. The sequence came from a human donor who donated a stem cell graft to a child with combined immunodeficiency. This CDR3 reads CASSYTLRVGTLGETQYF. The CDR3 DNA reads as TGTGCCAGCAGTTACACACTCCGCGTTGGGACCCTAGGGGAGACCCAGTACTTC.